A selection of T cell receptor beta chains follows, all from one sample in a study of blood T cell repertoires in COVID-19. Data came from immunoSEQ multiplex PCR; TCRdb stores just in-frame clones and leaves some out. The repertoire holds approximately 300,000 clones, with around nine tenths as singletons. The sequencing input was peripheral blood. These receptors were obtained from a man aged 50 to 60 with active or convalescent COVID-19. CDR3s include the opening cysteine and the closing phenylalanine or tryptophan. The D gene is left open where the match is weak.

CASRQTSGGSGELFF	TRBD2	TRBV6-6	15
CASINHGTSGTGELFF	TRBD2	TRBV28	16
CASSFVDRGHAFF	TRBD1	TRBV27	13
CASSPDRGGNTIYF	TRBD1	TRBV18	14
CAWRFRVFAGEALGRYEQYF	TRBD2	TRBV30	20
CASSPTVITGGPSDQPQHF	TRBD1	TRBV7-8	19
CASSANRGGNTIYF	TRBD1	TRBV2	14
CASSQPTANTEAFF	.	TRBV28	14
CATSSDRGSYNEQFF	TRBD1	TRBV15	15
CASSMTGLGNEKLFF	TRBD1	TRBV6-5	15
CAGSRGAASDTQYF	.	TRBV2	14
CASSLEGRGPFGYTF	TRBD1	TRBV5-1	15
CASSVQGYTGELFF	TRBD1	TRBV5-1	14
CASSIDHTGSNQPQHF	.	TRBV19	16
CAGGQPNTIYF	.	TRBV30	11
CASTRRPIRSNEKLFF	.	TRBV4-3	16
CASTKQENTEAFF	.	TRBV19	13
CASSYTTDRGEQYF	.	TRBV6-6	14
CASSPPGTAFYGYTF	TRBD1	TRBV18	15
CASSLTPGYEQYF	.	TRBV28	13
CASSQESIAIYF	.	TRBV14	12
CASSLGSRGYTF	.	TRBV12-3/TRBV12-4	12
CASSPTSGNNQPQHF	.	TRBV18	15
CASRGQGWGTEAFF	TRBD1	TRBV10-2	14
CASTGGLAGIVTSYNEQFF	TRBD2	TRBV2	19
CSVMGTSGHSGELFF	TRBD2	TRBV29-1	15
CASSQAPGTYGTGELFF	.	TRBV3-1/TRBV3-2	17
CAWSDGTSAHNEQFF	TRBD2	TRBV30	15
CASSWGTGGAETQYF	TRBD1	TRBV7-6	15
CASRDTGGANYGYTF	TRBD1	TRBV2	15
CASRDREVRPLHF	TRBD1	TRBV27	13
CAIRLQGDTQYF	.	TRBV10-3	12
CASRPRTETSNTEAFF	.	TRBV6-6	16
CASRDIRGSNTGELFF	.	TRBV3-1/TRBV3-2	16
CASSQLITSGRTDTQYF	TRBD2	TRBV4-1	17
CAVQGAGNTIYF	TRBD1	TRBV10-3	12
CASSSPGYNEKLFF	.	TRBV5-1	14
CASSEGSGRSADTQYF	.	TRBV6-4	16
CASSSAPFGNTIYF	.	TRBV19	14
CASRDRENEKLFF	TRBD1	TRBV2	13
CASSSPYEQYF	.	TRBV6-6	11
CASSLMVSPNQETQYF	.	TRBV7-8	16
CASSPHGGSETQYF	.	TRBV28	14
CASSLSLAVDTQYF	TRBD2	TRBV11-2	14
CASGGQGPQEGYTF	TRBD1	TRBV2	14
CASRDSNNSPLHF	.	TRBV6-5	13